Reported below is one TCR beta chain. Generated by immunoSEQ multiplex PCR, the TCRdb table keeps only in-frame clones and is missing some. The data show tens of thousands of clones, with roughly 78% seen just once and 25% to 35% held by the top ten. The data belong to a study of blood T cell repertoires in COVID-19. Study background: Spain, Italy and the United States supplied samples that represented acute and convalescent COVID-19.

The J segment lost 7 bases and the V segment lost 4 bases, leaving 11 bases of the junction unmatched. Germline CDR1 is MNHEY and CDR2 is SVGEGT. This CDR3 has 16 amino acids. This sequence joins TRBV6-2 or TRBV6-3 and TRBJ2-5, with 11 bases lining up with TRBD2. The clonotype was recovered from a human donor in a cohort sampled during active COVID-19. Source material: peripheral blood. CDR3 amino acids: CASSLGPSGRLGTQYF. CDR3 in DNA: TGTGCCAGCAGTTTAGGTCCTAGCGGGAGGCTAGGGACCCAGTACTTC.